This T cell receptor (beta chain) was sequenced for a study of cytomegalovirus exposure and HLA in healthy donors. This CDR3 contains 15 residues. Trimming stripped 4 bases from V and 0 bases from J, with 13 bases between. CDR1 is SGHAT, CDR2 FQNNGV, per germline. The PCR employed 60 Vbeta primers together with 13 Jbeta primers. Sequenced by immunoSEQ multiplex PCR; TCRdb stores in-frame clones only, minus some. This sample has around 70,000 clones, with around 73% found just once. The sequenced sample consisted of PBMCs. The sequence was obtained from a girl under 18 in good health and CMV-seropositive. The rearrangement joins TRBV11-2 to TRBJ2-7, with a tentative D call TRBD2 (6 bases). CDR3 sequence (DNA): TGTGCCAGCAGCTCTCTTGGGGGGTTCTCCTACGAGCAGTACTTC. As protein: CASSSLGGFSYEQYF.